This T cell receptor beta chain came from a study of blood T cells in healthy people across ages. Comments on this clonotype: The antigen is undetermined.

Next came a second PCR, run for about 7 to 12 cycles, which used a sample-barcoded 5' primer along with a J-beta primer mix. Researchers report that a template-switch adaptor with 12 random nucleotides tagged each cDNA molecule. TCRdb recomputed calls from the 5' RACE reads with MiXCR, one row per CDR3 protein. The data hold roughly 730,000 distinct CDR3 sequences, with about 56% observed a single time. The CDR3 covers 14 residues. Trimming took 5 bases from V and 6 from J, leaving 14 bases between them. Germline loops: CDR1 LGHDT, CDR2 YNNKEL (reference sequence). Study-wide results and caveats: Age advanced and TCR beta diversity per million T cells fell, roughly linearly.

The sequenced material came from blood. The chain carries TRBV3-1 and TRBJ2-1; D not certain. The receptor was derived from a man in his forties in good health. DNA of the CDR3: TGTGCCAGCAGCGAAACCCCGAAGAGCAATGAGCAGTTCTTC. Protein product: CASSETPKSNEQFF.